Described below is a single TCR beta chain sequence and its context. The antigen is not known. A 1 in 200,000 to 1 in 1 million T cell depth was the sequencing target. TCRdb's copy holds only in-frame clones and misses some; the assay was immunoSEQ multiplex PCR. The data contain around 140,000 clones, around 80% of them seen just once; the ten biggest clones take up 7.5% to 8%. The CDR3 is made up of 16 amino acids. V gave up 0 bases and J gave up 0 bases, with 10 bases separating them. Germline CDR1 SGDLS, CDR2 YYNGEE. This sample was included in a study of cytotoxic CD8 clonotypes in ibrutinib-treated CLL. Across the study: Response sampling occurred after a median around 11 months of treatment (range 6 to 36). Study-level findings and limits: Age-matched healthy donor levels were exceeded by baseline clonality, which tracked circulating CD8+ T-cell counts. Sampling times differed between sustained-remission and progressing patients.

The TCR was taken from a human donor with chronic lymphocytic leukemia. The gene calls are TRBV9 and TRBJ2-1, with a possible D match to TRBD2 (6 bases). This specimen was PBMCs, taken after 36 months of ibrutinib treatment. The DNA for the CDR3 is TGTGCCAGCAGCGTAGCTGGGGGGAGCTCCTACAATGAGCAGTTCTTC. This gives the protein CASSVAGGSSYNEQFF. Combining the CDR3 with reference TRBV9 and TRBJ2-1 gives the whole variable domain DSGVTQTPKHLITATGQRVTLRCSPRSGDLSVYWYQQSLDQGLQFLIQYYNGEERAKGNILERFSAQQFPDLHSELNLSSLELGDSALYFCASSVAGGSSYNEQFFGPGTRLTVL.